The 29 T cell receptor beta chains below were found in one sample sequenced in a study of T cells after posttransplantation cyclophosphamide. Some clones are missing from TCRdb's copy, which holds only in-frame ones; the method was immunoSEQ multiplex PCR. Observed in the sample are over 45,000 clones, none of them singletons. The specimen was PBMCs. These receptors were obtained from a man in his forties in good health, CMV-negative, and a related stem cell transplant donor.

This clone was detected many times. CDR3 loop: CASSFGQPGSNQPQHF. DNA for the CDR3: TGTGCCAGCAGTTTCGGACAGCCCGGAAGCAATCAGCCCCAGCATTTT. The rearrangement links TRBV6-6 to TRBJ1-5; tentative D call: TRBD1 (6 bases). CDR3 length: 16 amino acids. Germline V lookup: CDR1 MNHNY, CDR2 SVGAGI (reference sequence). Trimming shortened V by 4 bases and J by 1 base, and 14 bases separated the two germline ends.

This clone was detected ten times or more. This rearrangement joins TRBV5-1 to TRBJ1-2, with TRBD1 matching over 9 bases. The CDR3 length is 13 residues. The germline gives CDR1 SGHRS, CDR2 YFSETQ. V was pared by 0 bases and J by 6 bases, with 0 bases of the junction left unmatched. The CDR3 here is CASSLGTGDGYTF. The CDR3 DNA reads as TGCGCCAGCAGCTTGGGGACAGGGGATGGCTACACCTTC.

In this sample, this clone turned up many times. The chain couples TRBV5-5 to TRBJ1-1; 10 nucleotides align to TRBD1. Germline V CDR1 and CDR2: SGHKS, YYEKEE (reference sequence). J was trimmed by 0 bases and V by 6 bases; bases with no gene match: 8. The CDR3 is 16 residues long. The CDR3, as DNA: TGTGCCAGCAATCCTGGGACAGGGGCTGTGAACACTGAAGCTTTCTTT. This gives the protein CASNPGTGAVNTEAFF.

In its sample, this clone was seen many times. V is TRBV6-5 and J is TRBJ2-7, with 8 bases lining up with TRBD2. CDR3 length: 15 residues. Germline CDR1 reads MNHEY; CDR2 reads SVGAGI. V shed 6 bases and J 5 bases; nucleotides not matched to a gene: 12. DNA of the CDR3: TGTGCCAGCAGCCCCCAAGGCGCGGGAGGTAACGAGCAGTACTTC. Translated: CASSPQGAGGNEQYF.

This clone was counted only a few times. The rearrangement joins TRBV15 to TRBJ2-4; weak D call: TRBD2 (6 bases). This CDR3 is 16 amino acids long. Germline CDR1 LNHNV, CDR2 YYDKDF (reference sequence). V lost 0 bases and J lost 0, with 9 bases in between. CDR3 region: CATSREGGLAKNIQYF. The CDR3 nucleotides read TGTGCCACCAGCAGAGAGGGGGGTCTAGCCAAAAACATTCAGTACTTC.

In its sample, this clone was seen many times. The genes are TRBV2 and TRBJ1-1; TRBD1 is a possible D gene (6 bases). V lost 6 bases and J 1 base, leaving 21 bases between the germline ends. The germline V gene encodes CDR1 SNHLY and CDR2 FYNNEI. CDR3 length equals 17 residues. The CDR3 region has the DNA TGTGCCAGCAGGTTCCAGGAGGGGGGGACGTGGAACACTGAAGCTTTCTTT. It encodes CASRFQEGGTWNTEAFF.

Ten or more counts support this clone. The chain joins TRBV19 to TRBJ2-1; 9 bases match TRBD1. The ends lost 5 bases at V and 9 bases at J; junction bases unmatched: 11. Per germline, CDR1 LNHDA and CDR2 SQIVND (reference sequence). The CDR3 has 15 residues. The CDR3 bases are TGTGCCAGTAGTTCCTACAGGGGGCGCAGGAGTGAGCAGTTCTTC. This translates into CASSSYRGRRSEQFF.

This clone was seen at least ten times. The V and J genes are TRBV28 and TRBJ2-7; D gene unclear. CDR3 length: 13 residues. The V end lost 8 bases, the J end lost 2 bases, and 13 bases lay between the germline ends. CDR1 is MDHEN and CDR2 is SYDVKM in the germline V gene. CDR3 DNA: TGTGCCAGCCAACTCCCCTCGACCTACGAGCAGTACTTC. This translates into CASQLPSTYEQYF.

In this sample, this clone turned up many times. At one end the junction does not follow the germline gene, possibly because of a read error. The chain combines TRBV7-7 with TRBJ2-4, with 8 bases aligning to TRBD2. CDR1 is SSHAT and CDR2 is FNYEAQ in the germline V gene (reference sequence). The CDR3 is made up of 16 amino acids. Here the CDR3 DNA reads TGTGCTAGCAGCACTCGGGAGGGCCGAGCCAAAAACATTCAGTACTTC. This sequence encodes CASSTREGRAKNIQYF.

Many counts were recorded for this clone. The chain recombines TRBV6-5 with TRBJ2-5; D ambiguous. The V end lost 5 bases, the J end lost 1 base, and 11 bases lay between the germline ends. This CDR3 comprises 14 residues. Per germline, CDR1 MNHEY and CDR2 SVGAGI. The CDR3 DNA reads TGTGCCAGCAGTCAGTCCCGGGTCCAAGAGACCCAGTACTTC. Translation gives CASSQSRVQETQYF.

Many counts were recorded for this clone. CDR3 sequence reads: CAWSGGTGGFYEQYF. CDR3 bases: TGTGCCTGGAGTGGGGGGACAGGGGGTTTCTACGAGCAGTACTTC. V and J are TRBV30 and TRBJ2-7; 11 bases agree with TRBD1. The germline gives CDR1 GTSNPN, CDR2 SVGIG (reference sequence). The length of the CDR3 is 15 residues. V was pared by 1 base and J by 3 bases, with 5 bases of the junction left unmatched.

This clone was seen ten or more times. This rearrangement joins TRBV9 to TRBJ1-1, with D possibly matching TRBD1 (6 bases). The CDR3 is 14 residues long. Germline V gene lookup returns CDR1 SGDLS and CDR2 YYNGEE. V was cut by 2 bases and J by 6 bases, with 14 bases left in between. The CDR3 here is CASSVGGASPEAFF. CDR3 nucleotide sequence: TGTGCCAGCAGCGTGGGGGGGGCCAGTCCTGAAGCTTTCTTT.

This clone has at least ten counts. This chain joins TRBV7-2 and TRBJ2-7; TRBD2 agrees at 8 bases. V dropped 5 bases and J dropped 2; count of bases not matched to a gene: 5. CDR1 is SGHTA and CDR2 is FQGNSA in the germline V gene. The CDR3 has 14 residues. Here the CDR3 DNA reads TGTGCCAGCAGCCGGGGGGGCGCAGCCTACGAGCAGTACTTC. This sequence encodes CASSRGGAAYEQYF.

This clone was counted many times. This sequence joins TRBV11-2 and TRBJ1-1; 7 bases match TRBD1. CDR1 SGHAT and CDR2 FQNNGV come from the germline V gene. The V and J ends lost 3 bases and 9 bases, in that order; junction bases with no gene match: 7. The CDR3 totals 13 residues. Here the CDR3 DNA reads TGTGCCAGCAGCTTCCGACAGGGAGGACAAGCTTTCTTT. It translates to CASSFRQGGQAFF.

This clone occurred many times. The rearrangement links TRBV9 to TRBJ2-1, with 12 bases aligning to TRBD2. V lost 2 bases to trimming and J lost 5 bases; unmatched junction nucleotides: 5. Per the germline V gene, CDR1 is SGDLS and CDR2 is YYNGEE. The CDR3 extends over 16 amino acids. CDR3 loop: CASSVGLAGPNNEQFF. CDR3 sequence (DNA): TGTGCCAGCAGCGTTGGACTAGCGGGACCAAACAATGAGCAGTTCTTC.

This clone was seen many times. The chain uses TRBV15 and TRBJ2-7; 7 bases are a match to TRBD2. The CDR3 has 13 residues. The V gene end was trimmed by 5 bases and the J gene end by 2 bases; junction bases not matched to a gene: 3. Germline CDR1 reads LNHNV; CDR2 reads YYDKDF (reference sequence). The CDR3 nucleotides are TGTGCCACCAGCGGGGGGGGTCCCTACGAGCAGTACTTC. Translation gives CATSGGGPYEQYF. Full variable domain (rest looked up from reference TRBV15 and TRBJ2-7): DAMVIQNPRYQVTQFGKPVTLSCSQTLNHNVMYWYQQKSSQAPKLLFHYYDKDFNNEADTPDNFQSRRPNTSFCFLDIRSPGLGDTAMYLCATSGGGPYEQYFGPGTRLTVT.

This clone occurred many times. CDR3 DNA sequence: TGTGCCAGCAGTTCCGACAGGGGGGAGAGAGAGACCCAGTACTTC. Amino acids: CASSSDRGERETQYF. V usage is TRBV28 and J usage is TRBJ2-5; 9 bases are a match to TRBD1. Trimming cost V 4 bases and J 4 bases; bases outside gene matches: 7. This CDR3 contains 15 residues. CDR1 MDHEN and CDR2 SYDVKM come from the germline V gene. The variable domain in full, with the rest retrieved from reference TRBV28 and TRBJ2-5, is DVKVTQSSRYLVKRTGEKVFLECVQDMDHENMFWYRQDPGLGLRLIYFSYDVKMKEKGDIPEGYSVSREKKERFSLILESASTNQTSMYLCASSSDRGERETQYFGPGTRLLVL.

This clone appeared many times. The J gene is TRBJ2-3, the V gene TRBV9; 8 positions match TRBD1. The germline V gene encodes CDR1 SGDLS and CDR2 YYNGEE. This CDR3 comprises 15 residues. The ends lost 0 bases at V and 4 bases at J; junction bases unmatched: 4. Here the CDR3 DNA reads TGTGCCAGCAGCGTAGGGACAGGGAGTGCAGATACGCAGTATTTT. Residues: CASSVGTGSADTQYF.

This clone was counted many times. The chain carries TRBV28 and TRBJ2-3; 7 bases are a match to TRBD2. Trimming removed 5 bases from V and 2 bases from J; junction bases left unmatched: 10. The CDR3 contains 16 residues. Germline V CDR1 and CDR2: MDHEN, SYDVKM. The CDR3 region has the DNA TGTGCCAGCAGTCTGGGAGCGGGAACCACCACAGATACGCAGTATTTT. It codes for CASSLGAGTTTDTQYF.

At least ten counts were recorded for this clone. CDR3 sequence reads: CASSVSGLGGYGYTF. The CDR3 DNA is TGTGCCAGCAGCGTAAGTGGGTTAGGGGGCTATGGCTACACCTTC. This chain joins TRBV9 and TRBJ1-2; tentative D call: TRBD1 (6 bases). The germline V and J ends were trimmed by 1 base and 4 bases, with 14 bases remaining between them. There are 15 residues in the CDR3. Germline CDR1 SGDLS, CDR2 YYNGEE.

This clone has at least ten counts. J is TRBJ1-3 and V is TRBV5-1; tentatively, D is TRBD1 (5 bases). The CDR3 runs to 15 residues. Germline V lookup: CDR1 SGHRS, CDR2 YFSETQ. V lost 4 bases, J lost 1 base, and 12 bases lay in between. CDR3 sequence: CASSQRGRSGNTIYF. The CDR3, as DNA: TGCGCCAGCAGCCAACGGGGGAGGTCTGGAAACACCATATATTTT.

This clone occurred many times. The CDR3 sequence: CASSQYRWDRAHNEQFF. For the CDR3, the DNA is TGTGCCAGCAGCCAGTACCGGTGGGACAGGGCCCACAATGAGCAGTTCTTC. V gene TRBV14 combines with J gene TRBJ2-1, with TRBD1 identical over 9 bases. With 3 bases clipped from V and 5 bases from J, the junction kept 11 bases outside the gene matches. The CDR3 spans 17 residues. Germline V CDR1 and CDR2: SGHDN, FVKESK.

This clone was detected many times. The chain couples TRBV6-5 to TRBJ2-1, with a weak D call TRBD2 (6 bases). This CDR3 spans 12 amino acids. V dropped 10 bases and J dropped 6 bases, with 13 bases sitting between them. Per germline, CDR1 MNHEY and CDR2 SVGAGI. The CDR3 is CATQPAGNEQFF. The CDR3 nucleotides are TGTGCCACCCAGCCAGCGGGCAATGAGCAGTTCTTC.

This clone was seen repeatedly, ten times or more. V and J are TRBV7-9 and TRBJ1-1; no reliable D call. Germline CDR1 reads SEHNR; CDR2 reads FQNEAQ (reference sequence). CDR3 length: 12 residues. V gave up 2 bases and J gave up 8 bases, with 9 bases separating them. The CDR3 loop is CASSLRYSEAFF. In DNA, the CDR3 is TGTGCCAGCAGCTTAAGGTACAGCGAAGCTTTCTTT. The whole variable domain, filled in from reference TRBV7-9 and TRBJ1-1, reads DTGVSQNPRHKITKRGQNVTFRCDPISEHNRLYWYRQTLGQGPEFLTYFQNEAQLEKSRLLSDRFSAERPKGSFSTLEIQRTEQGDSAMYLCASSLRYSEAFFGQGTRLTVV.

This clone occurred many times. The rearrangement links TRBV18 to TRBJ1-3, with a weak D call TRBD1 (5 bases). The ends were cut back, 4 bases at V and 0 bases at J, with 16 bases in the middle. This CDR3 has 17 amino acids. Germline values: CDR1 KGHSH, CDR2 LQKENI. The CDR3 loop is CASSLQVPQDSGNTIYF. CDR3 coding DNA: TGTGCCAGCTCACTACAGGTTCCGCAAGACTCTGGAAACACCATATATTTT.

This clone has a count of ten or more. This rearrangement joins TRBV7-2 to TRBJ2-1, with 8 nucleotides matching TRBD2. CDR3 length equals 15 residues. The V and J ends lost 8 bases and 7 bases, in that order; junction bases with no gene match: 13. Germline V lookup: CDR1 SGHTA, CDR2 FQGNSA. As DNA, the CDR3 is TGTGCCAGCCCTCGGGAGGGTAACGATAGGAATGAGCAGTTCTTC. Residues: CASPREGNDRNEQFF.

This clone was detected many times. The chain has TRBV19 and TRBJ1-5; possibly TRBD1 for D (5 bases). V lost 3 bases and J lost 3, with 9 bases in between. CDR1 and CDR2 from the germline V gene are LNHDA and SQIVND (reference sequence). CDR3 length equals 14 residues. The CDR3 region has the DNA TGTGCCAGTAGTATCTCGACAGTCAATCAGCCCCAGCATTTT. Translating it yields CASSISTVNQPQHF. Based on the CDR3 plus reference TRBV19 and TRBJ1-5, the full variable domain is DGGITQSPKYLFRKEGQNVTLSCEQNLNHDAMYWYRQDPGQGLRLIYYSQIVNDFQKGDIAEGYSVSREKKESFPLTVTSAQKNPTAFYLCASSISTVNQPQHFGDGTRLSIL.

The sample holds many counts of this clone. The CDR3 bases are TGTGCCAGCAGCGTAGGACTCCTAGTAGGTGAGCAGTACTTC. Translated: CASSVGLLVGEQYF. The rearrangement joins TRBV9 to TRBJ2-7; D remains unclear. Trimming stripped 0 bases from V and 7 bases from J, with 14 bases between. Germline V CDR1 and CDR2: SGDLS, YYNGEE. The CDR3 is 14 amino acids.

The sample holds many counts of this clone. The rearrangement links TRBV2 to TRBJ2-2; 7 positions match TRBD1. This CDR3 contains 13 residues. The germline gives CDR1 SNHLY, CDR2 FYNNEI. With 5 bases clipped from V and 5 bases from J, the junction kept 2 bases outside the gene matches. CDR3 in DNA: TGTGCCAGCAGTAGACAGGGAACCGGGGAGCTGTTTTTT. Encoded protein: CASSRQGTGELFF.